This section outlines one T cell receptor beta chain sequence together with its context. Its antigen is unknown. This specimen belongs to a study of T cell responses to AZD1222 COVID-19 vaccine. With 5 bases clipped from V and 7 bases from J, the junction kept 9 bases outside the gene matches. Germline CDR1 reads KGHSH; CDR2 reads LQKENI. This CDR3 has 14 residues. Study-wide results and caveats: Across spike, vaccine-associated CD4 TCRs were found, dominant at 160-218 and 743-854. After the peak T cell response, and only then, were repertoires sampled. Vaccination with two AZD1222 doses was followed by a rise in Spike-specific TCR breadth and depth.

The data were produced by immunoSEQ multiplex PCR, yet TCRdb's version contains in-frame clones alone and is incomplete. Of 200,000 or so clones listed, about 93% were seen once; the top ten hold 1%. This rearrangement joins TRBV18 to TRBJ1-2, with 8 bases matching TRBD1. The sequencing used peripheral blood, collected on day 0 of MenACWY control vaccination. This TCR was sampled from an adult in good health. The CDR3 nucleotides read TGTGCCAGCTCAACCTCGACAGGGGAGGGTGGCTACACCTTC. Protein sequence: CASSTSTGEGGYTF.